Each of the 32 T cell receptor beta chains below was sequenced from the same sample in a study of vaccination and CD4 T cells after COVID-19. In TCRdb, the PCR reads were re-called with MiXCR into one record per CDR3 protein. The profile shows 30,000 or so distinct CDR3 sequences, roughly 45% of them singletons. Time point indicated: late sampling 161 to 241 days after vaccination in a few convalescent patients. This material consisted of CD4+ T cells from blood, taken about 7 months after SARS-CoV-2 vaccination. The receptors stem from a human donor who had recovered from COVID-19.

The V and J genes are TRBV15 and TRBJ1-1; the match to TRBD1 covers 10 bases. Germline V gene sequence: CDR1 LNHNV, CDR2 YYDKDF (reference sequence). Trimming took 1 base from V and 1 from J; bases not matched to a gene: 6. The CDR3 consists of 17 residues. CDR3 in amino acids: CATSRGDRGPWNTEAFF. CDR3 bases: TGTGCCACCAGCAGAGGAGACAGGGGGCCGTGGAACACTGAAGCTTTCTTT.

The V gene is TRBV20-1, the J gene TRBJ2-7; D gene ambiguous. CDR3 size: 12 residues. Trimming stripped 4 bases from V and 3 bases from J, with 10 bases between. The germline CDR1 and CDR2 sequences are DFQATT and SNEGSKA (reference sequence). CDR3 DNA: TGCAGTGCTACCCGCCTAGACTACGAGCAGTACTTC. Translated, it gives CSATRLDYEQYF.

This clonotype was seen once. V is TRBV19 and J is TRBJ1-1; D is unresolved. V lost 2 bases and J 1 base, leaving 8 bases between the germline ends. The CDR3 is 14 residues long. The germline CDR1 and CDR2 sequences are LNHDA and SQIVND (reference sequence). CDR3 sequence reads: CASSIRQRNTEAFF. CDR3 coding DNA: TGTGCCAGTAGTATAAGGCAAAGGAACACTGAAGCTTTCTTT. The variable domain in full, completed from reference TRBV19 and TRBJ1-1, reads DGGITQSPKYLFRKEGQNVTLSCEQNLNHDAMYWYRQDPGQGLRLIYYSQIVNDFQKGDIAEGYSVSREKKESFPLTVTSAQKNPTAFYLCASSIRQRNTEAFFGQGTRLTVV.

The rearrangement joins TRBV20-1 to TRBJ2-7; 7 bases are shared with TRBD2. V shed 0 bases, J shed 4 bases, and the junction held 12 bases outside the gene matches. The CDR3 is 16 residues long. Per the germline V gene, CDR1 is DFQATT and CDR2 is SNEGSKA (reference sequence). In nucleotides, the CDR3 is TGCAGTGCTAGAGATTTGGTCCCGACTAGCCCTTACGAGCAGTACTTC. It yields the protein CSARDLVPTSPYEQYF.

The chain recombines TRBV2 with TRBJ2-7; 9 bases match TRBD2. The germline gives CDR1 SNHLY, CDR2 FYNNEI. V lost 5 bases and J lost 0; bases outside the gene matches: 14. This CDR3 is built from 18 residues. DNA of the CDR3: TGTGCCAGCAGTCACCTTTTAGCGGGAGCACCAAGCTCCTACGAGCAGTACTTC. The encoded protein is CASSHLLAGAPSSYEQYF.

The V call is TRBV20-1, the J call TRBJ2-3, with 7 bases that match TRBD1. The CDR3 has 15 amino acids. Losses at the gene ends were 6 bases for V and 2 bases for J; bases not matched to a gene: 11. Looked up from germline, CDR1 is DFQATT and CDR2 is SNEGSKA (reference sequence). The CDR3 DNA is TGCAGTGCGGTTACAGGGGCAGAATTCACAGATACGCAGTATTTT. Amino acids: CSAVTGAEFTDTQYF.

The rearrangement links TRBV7-9 to TRBJ2-7; maybe TRBD1 (5 bases). Germline V gene data show CDR1 as SEHNR and CDR2 as FQNEAQ (reference sequence). The CDR3 loop spans 13 amino acids. Trimming shortened V by 5 bases and J by 7 bases, and 15 bases separated the two germline ends. The CDR3 DNA sequence: TGTGCCAGCAGCCCGGCGACACAGGAAGAGCAGTACTTC. It yields the protein CASSPATQEEQYF.

This clonotype has a handful of counts. The chain carries TRBV15 and TRBJ2-1; TRBD2 aligns across 11 bases. This CDR3 is built from 16 residues. V trimming: 1 base; J trimming: 7 bases; junction bases outside the gene matches: 6. Germline lookup yields CDR1 LNHNV and CDR2 YYDKDF (reference sequence). CDR3 protein: CATSRVRLAGYNEQFF. In DNA form, the CDR3 reads TGTGCCACCAGCAGAGTCCGACTAGCGGGATATAATGAGCAGTTCTTC.

This clonotype was seen a few times. V and J are TRBV6-5 and TRBJ2-7; D gene unclear. In germline, CDR1 is MNHEY, CDR2 SVGAGI. The CDR3 covers 12 residues. V shed 4 bases and J shed 6 bases, with 10 bases lying between them. In DNA, the CDR3 is TGTGCCAGCAGTTCCGAGAATTTCGAGCAGTACTTC. Protein sequence: CASSSENFEQYF.

This clonotype has just a few counts. The chain links TRBV19 to TRBJ2-7, with 9 bases aligning to TRBD2. Germline CDR1 and CDR2: LNHDA and SQIVND (reference sequence). V dropped 4 bases and J dropped 5; count of bases not matched to a gene: 3. CDR3 size: 13 residues. The CDR3: CASSTGLANEQYF. CDR3 nucleotide sequence: TGTGCCAGTAGTACGGGACTAGCCAACGAGCAGTACTTC.

The V gene is TRBV19, the J gene TRBJ2-4; 9 nucleotides agree with TRBD1. The CDR3 is 14 amino acids. Unmatched junction bases numbered 10, after V lost 9 bases and J lost 7 bases. Germline-derived CDR1 and CDR2 are LNHDA and SQIVND (reference sequence). DNA for the CDR3: TGTGCCAGCGCTCAACGGACAGGGGCCAACATTCAGTACTTC. Translated, it gives CASAQRTGANIQYF. Full variable domain (rest looked up from reference TRBV19 and TRBJ2-4): DGGITQSPKYLFRKEGQNVTLSCEQNLNHDAMYWYRQDPGQGLRLIYYSQIVNDFQKGDIAEGYSVSREKKESFPLTVTSAQKNPTAFYLCASAQRTGANIQYFGAGTRLSVL.

This clonotype was seen a handful of times. The chain has TRBV7-2 and TRBJ1-6, with D possibly being TRBD1 (5 bases). The germline V gene encodes CDR1 SGHTA and CDR2 FQGNSA. V was clipped by 3 bases and J by 6 bases, with 12 bases between them. The CDR3 length is 15 residues. CDR3 coding DNA: TGTGCCAGCAGCTTGGCAGGGCCCTCTAATTCACCCCTCCACTTT. Protein sequence: CASSLAGPSNSPLHF. Supplemented by reference TRBV7-2 and TRBJ1-6, the full variable domain reads GAGVSQSPSNKVTEKGKDVELRCDPISGHTALYWYRQSLGQGLEFLIYFQGNSAPDKSGLPSDRFSAERTGGSVSTLTIQRTQQEDSAVYLCASSLAGPSNSPLHFGNGTRLTVT.

The chain recombines TRBV19 with TRBJ1-1; TRBD1 might be the D (6 bases). V was pared by 5 bases and J by 5 bases, with 12 bases between. In germline, CDR1 is LNHDA, CDR2 SQIVND (reference sequence). The CDR3 loop spans 13 amino acids. As DNA, the CDR3 is TGTGCCAGTAGTCAAGACAGGCGGACTGAAGCTTTCTTT. Its translation is CASSQDRRTEAFF. The complete variable domain, with remaining parts taken from reference TRBV19 and TRBJ1-1, reads DGGITQSPKYLFRKEGQNVTLSCEQNLNHDAMYWYRQDPGQGLRLIYYSQIVNDFQKGDIAEGYSVSREKKESFPLTVTSAQKNPTAFYLCASSQDRRTEAFFGQGTRLTVV.

V usage is TRBV19 and J usage is TRBJ2-7, with D possibly TRBD1 on 6 matching bases. Trimming left V 6 bases short and J 0 bases short, with 15 bases between. The CDR3 is 15 residues long. In germline, CDR1 is LNHDA, CDR2 SQIVND (reference sequence). The CDR3 protein is CASSNSRDNSYEQYF. The CDR3 region has the DNA TGTGCCAGTAGCAACAGCCGGGACAACTCCTACGAGCAGTACTTC.

This sequence joins TRBV28 and TRBJ2-7; D uncertain. Germline assignment: CDR1 MDHEN and CDR2 SYDVKM. This CDR3 contains 17 residues. Deletions cut 1 base from V and 6 bases from J, with 22 bases between. In nucleotides, the CDR3 is TGTGCCAGCAGTTTATTGTCCAATACTGTCTTGGGTTTCGAGCAGTACTTC. It yields the protein CASSLLSNTVLGFEQYF.

The sample holds a few counts of this clonotype. The gene calls are TRBV10-3 and TRBJ2-7; D is possibly TRBD2 (5 bases). CDR3 size: 13 residues. V was pared by 8 bases and J by 3 bases, with 14 bases between. Germline CDR1 ENHRY, CDR2 SYGVKD. The CDR3 sequence is CAISTGSGYEQYF. CDR3 in DNA: TGTGCCATCTCGACGGGATCCGGCTACGAGCAGTACTTC.

The CDR3 loop reads CSGLGTIWGNEQFF. CDR3 in DNA: TGCAGTGGATTAGGGACTATCTGGGGCAATGAGCAGTTCTTC. The chain has TRBV20-1 and TRBJ2-1; 7 bases line up with TRBD2. The V gene end was trimmed by 7 bases and the J gene end by 6 bases; junction bases not matched to a gene: 12. Germline V gene data show CDR1 as DFQATT and CDR2 as SNEGSKA (reference sequence). The CDR3 is 14 amino acids.

The chain links TRBV4-1 to TRBJ1-5, with D hard to call. V lost 0 bases, J lost 5 bases, and 14 bases lay in between. The length of the CDR3 is 16 residues. CDR1 MGHRA and CDR2 YSYEKL come from the germline V gene. The CDR3 nucleotides are TGCGCCAGCAGCCAAGATTTACAAGGGATCCATCAGCCCCAGCATTTT. It is translated as CASSQDLQGIHQPQHF.

The V and J genes are TRBV20-1 and TRBJ2-3; 13 bases are shared with TRBD2. The germline gives CDR1 DFQATT, CDR2 SNEGSKA (reference sequence). J was trimmed by 0 bases and V by 6 bases; bases with no gene match: 15. This CDR3 comprises 19 residues. The CDR3 sequence: CSAPPGLAGSQTSTDTQYF. The CDR3 DNA sequence: TGCAGTGCGCCACCGGGACTAGCGGGATCCCAAACTAGCACAGATACGCAGTATTTT.

The rearrangement uses TRBV27 and TRBJ2-3; TRBD2 agrees at 9 bases. V trimming: 0 bases; J trimming: 11 bases; junction bases outside the gene matches: 9. CDR1 MNHEY and CDR2 SMNVEV come from the germline V gene (reference sequence). The CDR3 consists of 15 residues. The CDR3 region is CASSLSSGGFARQYF. CDR3 in DNA: TGTGCCAGCAGTTTATCTAGCGGGGGATTCGCGAGGCAGTATTTT.

This sequence joins TRBV6-4 and TRBJ2-3, with TRBD1 matching 10 bases. CDR1 is MRHNA, CDR2 SNTAGT, per germline. With V trimmed by 0 bases and J by 4 bases, 1 base remained unmatched. The length of the CDR3 is 15 residues. The CDR3 reads CASSDSGQGSDTQYF. For the CDR3, the DNA is TGTGCCAGCAGTGACTCGGGACAGGGGTCAGATACGCAGTATTTT.

The chain employs TRBV4-1 and TRBJ2-5; tentatively, D is TRBD1 (5 bases). V shed 4 bases and J shed 1 base, with 13 bases lying between them. Germline V gene sequence: CDR1 MGHRA, CDR2 YSYEKL. The CDR3 spans 15 residues. The CDR3: CASSRQTGTQETQYF. The DNA for the CDR3 is TGCGCCAGCAGCCGCCAAACAGGTACCCAAGAGACCCAGTACTTC.

The J gene is TRBJ1-5, the V gene TRBV4-1; D unclear. CDR1 and CDR2 from the germline V gene are MGHRA and YSYEKL. The CDR3 extends over 13 amino acids. V was clipped by 3 bases and J by 9 bases, with 12 bases between them. CDR3 amino acids: CASSHPPELPQHF. The CDR3 DNA reads as TGCGCCAGCAGCCATCCACCAGAATTGCCCCAGCATTTT.

The sample holds a few counts of this clonotype. The rearrangement links TRBV20-1 to TRBJ1-1; no definite D call. The germline CDR1 and CDR2 sequences are DFQATT and SNEGSKA (reference sequence). CDR3 length: 13 amino acids. V shed 0 bases and J shed 10 bases, with 15 bases lying between them. CDR3 region: CSAREVSSGPAFF. The CDR3 DNA follows: TGCAGTGCTAGAGAGGTTTCCTCTGGACCAGCTTTCTTT.

The V call is TRBV5-1, the J call TRBJ2-5; no clear D. The V end was cut by 6 bases, the J end by 4 bases, with 16 bases between. CDR1 is SGHRS, CDR2 YFSETQ, per germline. CDR3 length equals 14 residues. The CDR3 reads CASTLAVGSETQYF. Here the CDR3 DNA reads TGCGCCAGCACCCTTGCAGTCGGTTCAGAGACCCAGTACTTC.

This clonotype is labeled medium-sized (0.01 to 0.1%). The V call is TRBV24-1, the J call TRBJ2-2; TRBD1 agrees at 8 bases. The V segment lost 0 bases and the J segment 3 bases; nucleotides outside the gene matches: 2. Germline V CDR1 and CDR2: KGHDR, SFDVKD. The CDR3 is 16 amino acids. The CDR3 DNA is TGTGCCACCAGTGATTTGGCAGGGGGCGACACCGGGGAGCTGTTTTTT. Protein: CATSDLAGGDTGELFF.

This clonotype showed up just once. The J gene is TRBJ2-3, the V gene TRBV7-9; 10 positions match TRBD1. The junction had 9 bases not matched to a gene; V was cut back by 5 bases and J by 1 base. Germline assignment: CDR1 SEHNR and CDR2 FQNEAQ (reference sequence). The CDR3 contains 17 residues. CDR3 bases: TGTGCCAGCAGCGTTAGCGGCGGGACAGGGGGCACAGATACGCAGTATTTT. Amino acid sequence: CASSVSGGTGGTDTQYF.

The CDR3 is CASRSGGPSGANVLTF. CDR3 DNA sequence: TGTGCCAGCCGGTCAGGGGGGCCTTCTGGGGCCAACGTCCTGACTTTC. V and J are TRBV6-2 or TRBV6-3 and TRBJ2-6, with a possible D match to TRBD1 (7 bases). This CDR3 is built from 16 residues. V was shortened by 8 bases and J by 1 base, with 15 bases between the two germline ends. CDR1 and CDR2 (germline): MNHEY, SVGEGT.

The chain employs TRBV7-2 and TRBJ1-3; 11 bases align to TRBD1. Germline values: CDR1 SGHTA, CDR2 FQGNSA. The ends lost 5 bases at V and 4 bases at J; junction bases unmatched: 4. This CDR3 is 15 amino acids long. CDR3 nucleotides: TGTGCCAGCAGCCCGGGACAGGGGGGCGGAAACACCATATATTTT. Its translation is CASSPGQGGGNTIYF.

This sequence joins TRBV24-1 and TRBJ2-7; maybe TRBD1 (7 bases). The CDR3 length is 16 residues. V lost 5 bases and J 4 bases, leaving 20 bases between the germline ends. Germline assignment: CDR1 KGHDR and CDR2 SFDVKD. CDR3 nucleotides: TGTGCCACCAGTGCCGTAAGACAGGGACTCCTTTACGAGCAGTACTTC. Translated: CATSAVRQGLLYEQYF.

The CDR3: CASSPLGFTPLEHTGNEQFF. The CDR3 coding sequence is TGTGCCAGCAGCCCCCTAGGATTTACCCCTTTAGAACACACAGGGAATGAGCAGTTCTTC. V is TRBV7-6 and J is TRBJ2-1, with a weak D call TRBD1 (6 bases). The CDR3 consists of 20 residues. V lost 5 bases to trimming and J lost 7 bases, with 33 bases between them. CDR1 and CDR2 from the germline V gene are SGHVS and FNYEAQ.

This clonotype turned up a few times. The J gene is TRBJ1-2, the V gene TRBV7-8; D is undetermined. The germline V gene has CDR1 SGHVS and CDR2 FQNEAQ. Trimming removed 2 bases from V and 8 bases from J, with 9 bases in between. This CDR3 is 12 amino acids long. Here the CDR3 DNA reads TGTGCCAGCAGCTTAAATTCGATGGGCTACACCTTC. Residues: CASSLNSMGYTF.